The next 8 T cell receptor beta chains were all read from a single sample in a study of T cell responses to AZD1222 COVID-19 vaccine. Assay used: immunoSEQ multiplex PCR; TCRdb lists only in-frame clones, some missing. In the table there are fewer than 150,000 clones, approximately 94% of which are singletons. The source was peripheral blood, collected 28 days after the second AZD1222 dose. All receptors derive from an adult who received the AZD1222 COVID-19 vaccine.

The chain has TRBV10-3 and TRBJ1-1; a possible D gene is TRBD1 (5 bases). The CDR3 has 13 amino acids. Germline CDR1 is ENHRY and CDR2 is SYGVKD. V lost 4 bases to trimming and J lost 11 bases, with 17 bases between them. DNA for the CDR3: TGTGCCATCAGTGTGGCAGCCGAAAGGGACGCTTTCTTT. This codes for CAISVAAERDAFF.

This clone was detected only once. The chain employs TRBV9 and TRBJ2-3; 10 nucleotides agree with TRBD2. The V gene end was trimmed by 0 bases and the J gene end by 3 bases; junction bases not matched to a gene: 4. Per germline, CDR1 SGDLS and CDR2 YYNGEE. The CDR3 is 16 residues long. The CDR3: CASSVGPLAGTDTQYF. Written as DNA, the CDR3 is TGTGCCAGCAGCGTAGGCCCACTAGCGGGAACAGATACGCAGTATTTT.

The chain links TRBV11-2 to TRBJ1-6; D is possibly TRBD1 (5 bases). The CDR3 is 17 residues long. The V gene's germline CDR1 is SGHAT and CDR2 FQNNGV. The V gene lost 4 bases and the J gene lost 7 bases, with 20 bases spanning the gap. The CDR3 sequence is CASSSRLVVQENSPLHF. CDR3 DNA: TGTGCCAGCAGCTCTCGGCTTGTAGTACAGGAGAATTCACCCCTCCACTTT.

Only one count was recorded for this clone. The genes are TRBV9 and TRBJ1-2; D is perhaps TRBD1 (5 bases). The CDR3 consists of 16 residues. Germline CDR1 reads SGDLS; CDR2 reads YYNGEE. The germline V and J ends were trimmed by 0 bases and 2 bases, with 14 bases remaining between them. This CDR3 is CASSVGDGRGNYGYTF. The CDR3 nucleotides are TGTGCCAGCAGCGTAGGGGACGGGCGGGGGAACTATGGCTACACCTTC.

V usage is TRBV11-1 and J usage is TRBJ2-1, with D tentatively TRBD2 (6 bases). V lost 1 base, J lost 5 bases, and 12 bases lay in between. CDR1 and CDR2 from the germline V gene are SGHAT and FQDESV (reference sequence). This CDR3 has 15 residues. CDR3 protein: CASSLGGRWDNEQFF. In nucleotides, the CDR3 is TGTGCCAGCAGCTTAGGGGGGAGGTGGGACAATGAGCAGTTCTTC. The complete variable domain, with remaining parts taken from reference TRBV11-1 and TRBJ2-1, reads EAEVAQSPRYKITEKSQAVAFWCDPISGHATLYWYRQILGQGPELLVQFQDESVVDDSQLPKDRFSAERLKGVDSTLKIQPAELGDSAMYLCASSLGGRWDNEQFFGPGTRLTVL.

The rearrangement joins TRBV27 to TRBJ2-5, with 8 bases matching TRBD1. This CDR3 is built from 15 residues. V lost 2 bases, J lost 6 bases, and 8 bases stayed unmatched. From germline, CDR1 is MNHEY and CDR2 SMNVEV (reference sequence). The CDR3: CASSLGRGLHQTQYF. CDR3 nucleotides: TGTGCCAGCAGTTTAGGCAGGGGGCTTCATCAGACCCAGTACTTC.

This chain joins TRBV2 and TRBJ2-1; the match to TRBD2 covers 14 bases. The CDR3 totals 15 residues. Unmatched junction bases numbered 0, after V lost 4 bases and J lost 4 bases. Looked up from germline, CDR1 is SNHLY and CDR2 is FYNNEI. CDR3 sequence: CASSGTSGGYNEQFF. DNA of the CDR3: TGTGCCAGCAGTGGGACTAGCGGGGGGTACAATGAGCAGTTCTTC.

This rearrangement joins TRBV19 to TRBJ2-2; TRBD2 might be the D (6 bases). Trimming shortened V by 5 bases and J by 7 bases, and 8 bases separated the two germline ends. The CDR3 runs 12 residues. Germline CDR1 is LNHDA and CDR2 is SQIVND (reference sequence). CDR3 DNA sequence: TGTGCCAGTAGTGCCGGGGGCGGGGAGCTGTTTTTT. It codes for CASSAGGGELFF.